Presented here are 15 T cell receptor beta chains from one specimen sequenced in a study of CD8+ T cells in alopecia areata. RNA extraction and reverse transcription yielded cDNA as sequencing template. Profiling relied on immunoSEQ multiplex PCR, and the TCRdb table lists in-frame clones only, not all of them. The sample has under 65,000 clones; about 40% are singletons. The source material was NKG2D-low CD8+ T cells sorted from blood. These receptors were taken from a human donor with alopecia areata.

This chain joins TRBV29-1 and TRBJ2-5; 8 nucleotides agree with TRBD1. V gave up 2 bases and J gave up 4 bases; unmatched junction bases: 0. The CDR3 length is 12 residues. From germline, CDR1 is SQVTM and CDR2 ANQGSEA. The CDR3 here is CSVEQGAETQYF. The CDR3 DNA reads TGCAGCGTTGAACAGGGGGCAGAGACCCAGTACTTC.

The J gene is TRBJ1-2, the V gene TRBV7-9, with a possible D match to TRBD1 (6 bases). Trimming stripped 5 bases from V and 4 bases from J, with 17 bases between. In germline, CDR1 is SEHNR, CDR2 FQNEAQ (reference sequence). This CDR3 comprises 15 residues. This chain's CDR3 is CASSASARGGYGYTF. CDR3 nucleotide sequence: TGTGCCAGCAGCGCCTCGGCCAGGGGCGGCTATGGCTACACCTTC.

About this clone itself: A much more abundant neighbour one base away suggests this may be a read error. Other nucleotide sequences from this sample produce the same CDR3. V usage is TRBV7-2 and J usage is TRBJ2-7; D not certain. This CDR3 has 11 residues. Trimming shortened V by 5 bases and J by 1 base, and 3 bases separated the two germline ends. Germline V gene lookup returns CDR1 SGHTA and CDR2 FQGNSA. The CDR3 reads CASSPSYEQYF. For the CDR3, the DNA is TGTGCCAGCAGCCCATCCTACGAGCAGTACTTC.

There are a few counts of this clone. V gene TRBV7-9 combines with J gene TRBJ1-4; D might be TRBD1 (6 bases). Germline V gene data show CDR1 as SEHNR and CDR2 as FQNEAQ (reference sequence). The CDR3 has 14 amino acids. V gave up 5 bases and J gave up 8 bases, with 15 bases separating them. CDR3 nucleotide sequence: TGTGCCAGCAGCCCCCAGGGGTTTGGCGAAAAACTGTTTTTT. As protein: CASSPQGFGEKLFF.

The chain recombines TRBV5-1 with TRBJ2-3, with D unclear. The germline V gene has CDR1 SGHRS and CDR2 YFSETQ. The V end was cut by 0 bases, the J end by 0 bases, with 5 bases between. The CDR3 consists of 14 residues. The CDR3 nucleotides are TGCGCCAGCAGCTTGGAGGTCAGCACAGATACGCAGTATTTT. This sequence encodes CASSLEVSTDTQYF.

The genes are TRBV28 and TRBJ2-4; D is possibly TRBD2 (5 bases). This CDR3 contains 15 residues. CDR1 MDHEN and CDR2 SYDVKM come from the germline V gene. Trimming stripped 4 bases from V and 0 bases from J, with 10 bases between. This CDR3 is CASSSSSGAKNIQYF. As DNA, the CDR3 is TGTGCCAGCAGTTCCTCAAGCGGAGCCAAAAACATTCAGTACTTC. Looking up the rest from reference TRBV28 and TRBJ2-4 gives the full variable domain: DVKVTQSSRYLVKRTGEKVFLECVQDMDHENMFWYRQDPGLGLRLIYFSYDVKMKEKGDIPEGYSVSREKKERFSLILESASTNQTSMYLCASSSSSGAKNIQYFGAGTRLSVL.

This clone was observed a single time. V and J are TRBV7-2 and TRBJ1-2, with D unresolved. The V end was cut by 1 base, the J end by 4 bases, with 16 bases between. The CDR3 spans 16 residues. Germline CDR1 SGHTA, CDR2 FQGNSA. The CDR3 sequence: CASSLEALRYSYGYTF. In DNA, the CDR3 is TGTGCCAGCAGCTTAGAGGCCCTAAGGTATTCCTATGGCTACACCTTC.

The chain joins TRBV9 to TRBJ2-1; the D gene is possibly TRBD2 (6 bases). The germline V and J ends were trimmed by 0 bases and 5 bases, with 18 bases remaining between them. This CDR3 is 17 amino acids long. Germline CDR1 SGDLS, CDR2 YYNGEE. CDR3 region: CASSVEHRPSANNEQFF. The CDR3 DNA is TGTGCCAGCAGCGTAGAACACCGTCCTAGCGCGAACAATGAGCAGTTCTTC.

V usage is TRBV29-1 and J usage is TRBJ1-1, with D perhaps TRBD1 (6 bases). CDR3 length: 13 residues. Germline CDR1 is SQVTM and CDR2 is ANQGSEA. V gave up 7 bases and J gave up 5 bases, with 17 bases separating them. This CDR3 reads CSGKWTAGTEAFF. In DNA, the CDR3 is TGCAGCGGAAAATGGACAGCCGGAACTGAAGCTTTCTTT.

The count of this clone is one. The rearrangement uses TRBV27 and TRBJ2-2; D not resolved. Trimming pared 2 bases from V and 1 base from J, leaving 5 bases between. This CDR3 contains 14 residues. CDR1 MNHEY and CDR2 SMNVEV come from the germline V gene (reference sequence). CDR3: CASSLGLNTGELFF. CDR3 in DNA: TGTGCCAGCAGTTTAGGGCTGAACACCGGGGAGCTGTTTTTT.

The chain carries TRBV7-9 and TRBJ2-7, with 9 bases that match TRBD1. This CDR3 region has 12 residues. The V gene's germline CDR1 is SEHNR and CDR2 FQNEAQ (reference sequence). The trim removed 11 bases at V and 3 bases at J, leaving 5 bases unmatched. In DNA, the CDR3 is TGTGCCTACCAGACAGGGGGCTACGAGCAGTACTTC. Amino acid sequence: CAYQTGGYEQYF.

The chain uses TRBV15 and TRBJ2-1, with a tentative D call TRBD1 (5 bases). Germline CDR1 reads LNHNV; CDR2 reads YYDKDF (reference sequence). The CDR3 consists of 11 residues. Trimming left V 5 bases short and J 9 bases short, with 8 bases between. The CDR3 loop reads CATSAGFEQFF. The DNA for the CDR3 is TGTGCCACCAGCGCAGGGTTTGAGCAGTTCTTC.

The genes are TRBV7-6 and TRBJ2-1; D assignment may be TRBD1 or TRBD2 (5 bases each). The V gene's germline CDR1 is SGHVS and CDR2 FNYEAQ. Between the trimmed V and J ends, which lost 4 bases and 9 bases, there was a span of 16 bases. The CDR3 loop spans 14 amino acids. CDR3 DNA: TGTGCCAGCAGCTCCTATCAGGGAGAGGGTGAGCAGTTCTTC. Its translation is CASSSYQGEGEQFF. Using reference TRBV7-6 and TRBJ2-1 for the parts outside the CDR3, the full variable domain is GAGVSQSPRYKVTKRGQDVALRCDPISGHVSLYWYRQALGQGPEFLTYFNYEAQQDKSGLPNDRFSAERPEGSISTLTIQRTEQRDSAMYRCASSSYQGEGEQFFGPGTRLTVL.

The V call is TRBV29-1, the J call TRBJ2-3; D gene uncertain. This CDR3 has 10 amino acids. Trimming took off 2 bases at V and 6 bases at J, with 3 bases between the two ends. CDR1 and CDR2 from the germline V gene are SQVTM and ANQGSEA. CDR3 DNA: TGCAGCGTTGAAATCGATACGCAGTATTTT. Its protein is CSVEIDTQYF.

This chain connects TRBV7-3 to TRBJ1-1, with D unclear. V was clipped by 0 bases and J by 4 bases, with 12 bases between them. This CDR3 has 15 amino acids. The germline V gene has CDR1 SGHTA and CDR2 FQGTGA. The CDR3 loop is CASSLTVGSGTEAFF. The CDR3 DNA reads TGTGCCAGCAGCTTAACTGTGGGGTCCGGCACTGAAGCTTTCTTT.